The 24 T cell receptor beta chains reported below all come from one sample, sequenced in a study of metastatic and nonmetastatic thyroid tumors. TCRdb reassembled clones from the PCR reads with MiXCR. The profile shows some 33,000 clones, over 15% of them singletons. Before thyroid surgery, none of the patients had received any treatment. Sample: blood. The receptor set was obtained from a female donor with papillary thyroid cancer or a benign thyroid nodule (not recorded which). Some clones in this sample may be carry-over from other donors' samples.

This clone has ten or more counts. The V and J genes are TRBV5-6 and TRBJ2-7, with TRBD2 matching 9 bases. The CDR3 is 16 amino acids. The trim removed 4 bases at V and 6 bases at J, leaving 14 bases unmatched. From germline, CDR1 is SGHDT and CDR2 YYEEEE. CDR3 DNA: TGTGCCAGCAGCGCGTTGGGTCTTAGCGGGAGAGGCGAGCAGTACTTC. This codes for CASSALGLSGRGEQYF. The full variable domain, with the rest looked up from reference TRBV5-6 and TRBJ2-7, is DAGVTQSPTHLIKTRGQQVTLRCSPKSGHDTVSWYQQALGQGPQFIFQYYEEEERQRGNFPDRFSGHQFPNYSSELNVNALLLGDSALYLCASSALGLSGRGEQYFGPGTRLTVT.

This clone was counted only a few times. A much larger clone is a single base away; this may be a read error. J is TRBJ2-5 and V is TRBV18; D is perhaps TRBD2 (7 bases). The J call could be wrong; TRBJ2-1 is a better fit for the DNA end. CDR1 and CDR2 from the germline V gene are KGHSH and LQKENI. CDR3 length: 15 amino acids. The CDR3 DNA is TGTGCCAACTCCTCGGGGGGCAGACGAGACAATGAGCAGTTCTTC. It encodes CANSSGGRRDNEQFF.

This clone was counted a few times. The junction departs from the called germline gene at one end, perhaps through a read error. V usage is TRBV28 and J usage is TRBJ2-7; 16 bases are shared with TRBD2. Germline V gene data show CDR1 as MDHEN and CDR2 as SYDVKM. CDR3 length: 17 amino acids. CDR3 in amino acids: CACSPGLAGGSSYEQYF. CDR3 nucleotides: TGTGCCTGCAGTCCGGGACTAGCGGGAGGGTCCTCCTACGAGCAGTACTTC.

This clone came up many times. CDR3 in DNA: TGTGCCAGCAGCCATACAGGGGTGGGCTACACCTTC. It specifies CASSHTGVGYTF. The rearrangement joins TRBV4-2 to TRBJ1-2; TRBD1 matches 7 bases. The CDR3 contains 12 residues. Looked up from germline, CDR1 is LGHNA and CDR2 is YNFKEQ. With V trimmed by 3 bases and J by 8 bases, 3 bases remained unmatched.

The chain is built from TRBV20-1 and TRBJ1-2; D possibly corresponds to TRBD1 (5 bases). The V gene's germline CDR1 is DFQATT and CDR2 SNEGSKA (reference sequence). This CDR3 region has 14 residues. V gave up 1 base and J gave up 7 bases, with 16 bases separating them. The CDR3 region is CSARGTGVMGGYTF. Here the CDR3 DNA reads TGCAGTGCTAGAGGGACGGGGGTCATGGGTGGCTACACCTTC.

About this clone: Possible read error: a much larger clone is one base away. This sequence joins TRBV7-6 and TRBJ2-5; D is undetermined. This CDR3 is built from 15 residues. Germline V gene data show CDR1 as SGHVS and CDR2 as FNYEAQ. V dropped 6 bases and J dropped 1 base, with 15 bases sitting between them. The CDR3 reads CASRRVQFSQETQYF. CDR3 nucleotide sequence: TGTGCCAGCAGAAGAGTACAGTTTTCCCAAGAGACCCAGTACTTC.

As concerns this clone: The junction departs from the called germline gene at one end, perhaps through a read error. This chain connects TRBV28 to TRBJ2-7; 8 nucleotides line up with TRBD2. The CDR3 is 14 residues long. Germline V gene data show CDR1 as MDHEN and CDR2 as SYDVKM. CDR3 amino acids: CASRPPGLGYEHYF. CDR3 coding DNA: TGTGCCAGCAGGCCCCCGGGACTAGGGTACGAGCATTACTTC.

This clone was seen many times. This chain connects TRBV12-3 or TRBV12-4 to TRBJ2-5, with 8 bases aligning to TRBD1. This CDR3 spans 14 amino acids. J gave up 5 bases and V 5 bases, and 7 bases lay outside the gene matches. In DNA, the CDR3 is TGTGCCAGCAGTCTCTCAGGGGGCAAGGAGACCCAGTACTTC. Its protein product is CASSLSGGKETQYF.

This clone has a count of ten or more. The chain carries TRBV6-2 or TRBV6-3 and TRBJ2-2; 11 bases are a match to TRBD2. The germline V gene encodes CDR1 MNHEY and CDR2 SVGEGT. Losses at the gene ends were 0 bases for V and 4 bases for J; bases not matched to a gene: 1. This CDR3 region has 16 residues. The CDR3: CASSYSSGRATGELFF. DNA for the CDR3: TGTGCCAGCAGTTACTCTAGCGGGAGGGCCACCGGGGAGCTGTTTTTT.

This clone showed up many times. The chain joins TRBV4-2 to TRBJ2-3, with TRBD2 as a possible D gene (5 bases). There are 16 residues in the CDR3. Trimming took off 4 bases at V and 1 base at J, with 15 bases between the two ends. In germline, CDR1 is LGHNA, CDR2 YNFKEQ. The CDR3 sequence is CASSPGLGIGTDTQYF. CDR3 in DNA: TGTGCCAGCAGCCCAGGACTGGGGATAGGCACAGATACGCAGTATTTT.

This clone was seen at least ten times. A much bigger clone sits one base away, suggesting this may be a read error. J is TRBJ1-3 and V is TRBV5-1; perhaps TRBD1 as D (5 bases). This CDR3 contains 14 residues. Deletions cut 3 bases from V and 0 bases from J, with 7 bases between. The germline V gene has CDR1 SGHRS and CDR2 YFSETQ. The CDR3 coding sequence is TGCGCCAGCAGCTCGGGGACCTCTGGAAACACCATATATTTT. Translation gives CASSSGTSGNTIYF.

This clone was detected only a few times. V gene TRBV18 combines with J gene TRBJ1-2; weak D call: TRBD1 (5 bases). CDR1 KGHSH and CDR2 LQKENI come from the germline V gene. This CDR3 region has 14 residues. V was pared by 3 bases and J by 4 bases, with 12 bases between. Here the CDR3 DNA reads TGTGCCAGCTCACCGGGGGGGGTAAGCTATGGCTACACCTTC. It yields the protein CASSPGGVSYGYTF.

This clone was counted many times. This chain links TRBV9 with TRBJ2-7; the D is unclear. Trimming stripped 4 bases from V and 0 bases from J, with 17 bases between. This CDR3 is 16 amino acids long. The germline gives CDR1 SGDLS, CDR2 YYNGEE. CDR3 DNA: TGTGCCAGCAGCCTTGGCGGCAGCCAAAGCTCCTACGAGCAGTACTTC. Its protein is CASSLGGSQSSYEQYF.

This clone was seen many times. V is TRBV6-5 and J is TRBJ1-2; TRBD1 matches at 9 bases. The junction had 4 bases not matched to a gene; V was cut back by 2 bases and J by 0 bases. CDR1 is MNHEY, CDR2 SVGAGI, per germline. The length of the CDR3 is 16 residues. The DNA for the CDR3 is TGTGCCAGCAGTTACGACAGGGGGGCGTCTAACTATGGCTACACCTTC. This translates into CASSYDRGASNYGYTF.

The sample holds many counts of this clone. V usage is TRBV6-1 and J usage is TRBJ2-5; D remains unclear. CDR3 length: 13 residues. Between the trimmed V and J ends, which lost 2 bases and 5 bases, there was a span of 9 bases. Per germline, CDR1 MNHNS and CDR2 SASEGT. The CDR3: CASSEWLGETQYF. In DNA, the CDR3 is TGTGCCAGCAGTGAATGGTTGGGGGAGACCCAGTACTTC.

This clone was found many times. The chain employs TRBV12-5 and TRBJ2-3, with 15 bases identical to TRBD2. CDR3 size: 17 residues. CDR1 LGHNT and CDR2 FRNRAP come from the germline V gene. J was trimmed by 2 bases and V by 5 bases; bases with no gene match: 5. CDR3 loop: CASGPGTSGGYTDTQYF. In DNA, the CDR3 is TGTGCTAGTGGTCCCGGGACTAGCGGGGGGTACACAGATACGCAGTATTTT.

This clone has at least ten counts. The V and J genes are TRBV5-1 and TRBJ1-1; D gene uncertain. The CDR3 length is 14 residues. V was cut by 0 bases and J by 1 base, with 7 bases left in between. Per the germline V gene, CDR1 is SGHRS and CDR2 is YFSETQ. The CDR3 loop reads CASSLDGENTEAFF. The CDR3 DNA follows: TGCGCCAGCAGCTTGGATGGGGAGAACACTGAAGCTTTCTTT.

This clone was seen at least ten times. This chain joins TRBV12-3 or TRBV12-4 and TRBJ1-3; TRBD1 agrees at 7 bases. V lost 5 bases to trimming and J lost 2 bases; unmatched junction nucleotides: 6. The CDR3 has 15 amino acids. The CDR3 sequence: CASSPDRVAGNTIYF. The CDR3, as DNA: TGTGCCAGCAGTCCCGACAGGGTCGCTGGAAACACCATATATTTT.

This clone is medium-sized in the sample. This sequence joins TRBV20-1 and TRBJ2-1; D ambiguous. The CDR3 totals 14 residues. V was cut by 2 bases and J by 7 bases, with 15 bases left in between. The germline CDR1 and CDR2 sequences are DFQATT and SNEGSKA (reference sequence). The CDR3 nucleotides are TGCAGTGCTAGATCCTATCTCGAGATAAATGAGCAGTTCTTC. As protein: CSARSYLEINEQFF.

This clone was observed many times. The gene calls are TRBV20-1 and TRBJ2-7, with D tentatively TRBD1 (6 bases). This CDR3 has 13 amino acids. V gave up 6 bases and J gave up 6 bases, with 18 bases separating them. Looked up from germline, CDR1 is DFQATT and CDR2 is SNEGSKA (reference sequence). The CDR3 DNA reads TGCAGTGCGGGTCCATCAGGGGAAGGCGAGCAGTACTTC. Residues: CSAGPSGEGEQYF.

This chain joins TRBV4-2 and TRBJ2-2; weak D call: TRBD2 (5 bases). This CDR3 is built from 17 residues. Germline V gives CDR1 LGHNA, CDR2 YNFKEQ. V shed 4 bases and J shed 4 bases, with 19 bases lying between them. The CDR3, as DNA: TGTGCCAGCAGCCTTCTTGAGGGTGCTTCGGGCACCGGGGAGCTGTTTTTT. Encoded protein: CASSLLEGASGTGELFF.

This clone was observed at least ten times. This chain uses TRBV4-3 with TRBJ2-3, with 12 bases that match TRBD2. The CDR3 extends over 15 amino acids. Germline loops: CDR1 LGHNA, CDR2 YSLEER. V was clipped by 4 bases and J by 4 bases; unmatched bases: 3. For the CDR3, the DNA is TGCGCCAGCAGCCGGCTAGCGGGAGGGGCAGATACGCAGTATTTT. Its translation: CASSRLAGGADTQYF.

This clone was picked up a small number of times. The same CDR3 arises from other DNA sequences in this sample as well. The chain combines TRBV12-3 or TRBV12-4 with TRBJ2-3, with D possibly being TRBD1 (5 bases). The CDR3 runs to 13 residues. V lost 4 bases and J lost 12, with 17 bases in between. DNA for the CDR3: TGTGCCAGCAGTTCGGGTGGACACGGTACTCAGTATTTT. This translates into CASSSGGHGTQYF.

This clone was seen repeatedly, ten times or more. A read error may be the cause here, since a much bigger clone is one base away. Other DNA sequences in the same sample also yield this CDR3. The CDR3 region has the DNA TGTGCCAGCAGCTTTTTGGGGGGGCCCAATGAGCAGTTCTTC. It translates to CASSFLGGPNEQFF. The chain employs TRBV7-9 and TRBJ2-1; possibly TRBD2 for D (7 bases). In germline, CDR1 is SEHNR, CDR2 FQNEAQ (reference sequence). V gave up 3 bases and J gave up 6 bases, with 12 bases separating them. The length of the CDR3 is 14 residues.